This entry lists 31 T cell receptor beta chains sequenced from one sample in a study of blood T cells in healthy people across ages. Sample-barcoded 5' priming and a J-beta primer mix drove a second PCR of roughly 6 to 12 cycles. TCRdb re-called the 5' RACE reads with MiXCR, one entry per CDR3 protein. The sample consists of about 1.4 million distinct CDR3 sequences, around 59% of them appearing once. The material sequenced was blood. The receptors come from a young man in good health.

The chain uses TRBV5-5 and TRBJ2-1, with D perhaps matching TRBD2 (6 bases). Germline V CDR1 and CDR2: SGHKS, YYEKEE (reference sequence). V lost 4 bases and J 0 bases, leaving 17 bases between the germline ends. The CDR3 covers 17 residues. The CDR3 nucleotides are TGTGCCAGCAGCCCGACTAGTTTCGGTAGCTCCTACAATGAGCAGTTCTTC. Amino acid sequence: CASSPTSFGSSYNEQFF.

The chain has TRBV29-1 and TRBJ2-4; D could derive from TRBD1 or TRBD2 (5 bases each). The germline V gene encodes CDR1 SQVTM and CDR2 ANQGSEA. This CDR3 contains 12 residues. V lost 5 bases to trimming and J lost 8 bases, with 13 bases between them. The CDR3 protein is CSVLGTRDIQYF. As DNA, the CDR3 is TGCAGCGTTCTCGGGACCAGAGACATTCAGTACTTC.

J is TRBJ2-1 and V is TRBV29-1, with 8 nucleotides matching TRBD2. There are 13 residues in the CDR3. Germline CDR1 and CDR2: SQVTM and ANQGSEA. Trimming took 4 bases from V and 5 from J; bases not matched to a gene: 4. This CDR3 is CSVGLASHNEQFF. The DNA of the CDR3 is TGCAGCGTTGGACTAGCGTCCCACAATGAGCAGTTCTTC.

This clonotype has more than one count but fewer than ten. V is TRBV6-1 and J is TRBJ2-7; TRBD1 might be the D (5 bases). The CDR3 covers 13 residues. The germline V and J ends were trimmed by 3 bases and 3 bases, with 9 bases remaining between them. Germline loops: CDR1 MNHNS, CDR2 SASEGT. Written as DNA, the CDR3 is TGTGCCAGCAGTGACAGGGCGAGCTACGAGCAGTACTTC. Translating it yields CASSDRASYEQYF.

The rearrangement joins TRBV12-3 or TRBV12-4 to TRBJ2-4; maybe TRBD1 (5 bases). V was shortened by 3 bases and J by 8 bases, with 14 bases between the two germline ends. The CDR3 spans 14 residues. This CDR3 is CASSFQGGLDIQYF. Written as DNA, the CDR3 is TGTGCCAGCAGTTTCCAGGGTGGGCTCGACATTCAGTACTTC.

The V gene is TRBV6-6, the J gene TRBJ2-1; a possible D gene is TRBD1 (6 bases). Germline V gene lookup returns CDR1 MNHNY and CDR2 SVGAGI (reference sequence). The CDR3 runs 16 residues. Trimming shortened V by 8 bases and J by 4 bases, and 21 bases separated the two germline ends. CDR3 sequence: CASSTGHATMYNEQFF. The CDR3 DNA follows: TGTGCCAGCTCTACGGGACACGCCACGATGTACAATGAGCAGTTCTTC.

The gene calls are TRBV12-3 or TRBV12-4 and TRBJ1-1; 7 nucleotides agree with TRBD1. The V segment lost 3 bases and the J segment 5 bases; nucleotides outside the gene matches: 21. The CDR3 has 19 residues. The CDR3 DNA reads as TGTGCCAGCAGTTTCTACCCCCTGGACAGGTGGGATAAGGGTACTGAAGCTTTCTTT. Its translation: CASSFYPLDRWDKGTEAFF.

The gene calls are TRBV18 and TRBJ2-3, with a possible D match to TRBD1 (6 bases). The CDR3 is made up of 15 amino acids. V gave up 2 bases and J gave up 1 base, with 10 bases separating them. The germline CDR1 and CDR2 sequences are KGHSH and LQKENI. The CDR3 DNA is TGTGCCAGCTCACCAACAGGGTTAGGCACAGATACGCAGTATTTT. Amino acid sequence: CASSPTGLGTDTQYF. The variable domain in full, with the rest retrieved from reference TRBV18 and TRBJ2-3, is NAGVMQNPRHLVRRRGQEARLRCSPMKGHSHVYWYRQLPEEGLKFMVYLQKENIIDESGMPKERFSAEFPKEGPSILRIQQVVRGDSAAYFCASSPTGLGTDTQYFGPGTRLTVL.

In this sample, this clonotype turned up a few times. The chain uses TRBV20-1 and TRBJ1-2; no firm D call. The CDR3 consists of 15 residues. From germline, CDR1 is DFQATT and CDR2 SNEGSKA (reference sequence). Trimming took 3 bases from V and 6 from J, leaving 20 bases between them. The CDR3 DNA is TGCAGTGCTAGGCCCCCGGGAGGGCAGATGAATGGCTACACCTTC. Protein product: CSARPPGGQMNGYTF.

This clonotype was seen only a few times. The genes are TRBV4-1 and TRBJ2-7; TRBD2 matches at 8 bases. V shed 0 bases, J shed 0 bases, and the junction held 4 bases outside the gene matches. Germline CDR1 reads MGHRA; CDR2 reads YSYEKL. This CDR3 region has 16 residues. The CDR3: CASSQDGAGASYEQYF. The CDR3 coding sequence is TGCGCCAGCAGCCAAGATGGAGCGGGAGCCTCCTACGAGCAGTACTTC.

As DNA, the CDR3 is TGCGCCAGCAGCCAAGAAGAGTCGGCTCGGGGCTCCAACTATGGCTACACCTTC. Protein product: CASSQEESARGSNYGYTF. The chain employs TRBV4-3 and TRBJ1-2, with D perhaps TRBD1 (5 bases). Germline V gives CDR1 LGHNA, CDR2 YSLEER. The CDR3 sequence is 18 residues long. V was clipped by 0 bases and J by 2 bases, with 19 bases between them.

The chain joins TRBV13 to TRBJ2-2; a possible D gene is TRBD1 (5 bases). Germline assignment: CDR1 PRHDT and CDR2 FYEKMQ (reference sequence). Trimming removed 11 bases from V and 3 bases from J, with 10 bases in between. The CDR3 contains 12 residues. CDR3 region: CAGARDTGELFF. The CDR3 DNA reads as TGTGCCGGCGCCAGGGACACCGGGGAGCTGTTTTTT.

This clonotype showed up just a few times. The V call is TRBV5-6, the J call TRBJ2-3; TRBD2 agrees at 10 bases. CDR3 length: 16 amino acids. Germline CDR1 and CDR2: SGHDT and YYEEEE. Unmatched junction bases numbered 12, after V lost 5 bases and J lost 6 bases. The CDR3 DNA reads as TGTGCCAGCAGGTTCAGCGGGGGGGCCTCCACGGATACGCAGTATTTT. It yields the protein CASRFSGGASTDTQYF. The complete variable domain, with remaining parts taken from reference TRBV5-6 and TRBJ2-3, reads DAGVTQSPTHLIKTRGQQVTLRCSPKSGHDTVSWYQQALGQGPQFIFQYYEEEERQRGNFPDRFSGHQFPNYSSELNVNALLLGDSALYLCASRFSGGASTDTQYFGPGTRLTVL.

This chain uses TRBV7-9 with TRBJ2-5; D is unclear. Trimming stripped 1 base from V and 3 bases from J, with 9 bases between. Germline V CDR1 and CDR2: SEHNR, FQNEAQ (reference sequence). The CDR3 has 14 residues. The CDR3 reads CASSLVRTEETQYF. The CDR3 DNA reads TGTGCCAGCAGCTTAGTTCGGACGGAAGAGACCCAGTACTTC.

The V and J genes are TRBV29-1 and TRBJ2-5; maybe TRBD2 (7 bases). CDR1 SQVTM and CDR2 ANQGSEA come from the germline V gene. With 2 bases removed from V and 11 bases from J, the gap between germline ends came to 15 bases. This CDR3 has 12 residues. The CDR3 DNA is TGCAGCGTTGAATCGGGGGGCAATGAGCAGTACTTC. Translated, it gives CSVESGGNEQYF.

This rearrangement joins TRBV28 to TRBJ1-5, with a weak D call TRBD1 (6 bases). CDR3 length: 15 residues. From germline, CDR1 is MDHEN and CDR2 SYDVKM. V lost 3 bases and J 0 bases, leaving 9 bases between the germline ends. CDR3 residues: CASSFQGHSNQPQHF. The CDR3 DNA follows: TGTGCCAGCAGTTTCCAGGGACATAGCAATCAGCCCCAGCATTTT.

The rearrangement joins TRBV20-1 to TRBJ2-3; D is perhaps TRBD1 or TRBD2 (5 bases each). The CDR3 runs to 12 residues. Trimming took 2 bases from V and 6 from J, leaving 9 bases between them. The V gene's germline CDR1 is DFQATT and CDR2 SNEGSKA (reference sequence). Written as DNA, the CDR3 is TGCAGTGCTAGAAGAGGGGAGGATACGCAGTATTTT. Encoded protein: CSARRGEDTQYF.

Concerning this clonotype itself: Mismatch with germline at one junction end may stem from a read error. The chain is built from TRBV7-7 and TRBJ1-1, with no clear D. The CDR3 has 13 residues. CDR1 and CDR2 from the germline V gene are SSHAT and FNYEAQ (reference sequence). CDR3 loop: CASSLAEYTEAFF. CDR3 sequence (DNA): TGTGCTAGCAGCTTAGCGGAGTACACTGAAGCTTTCTTT.

The chain employs TRBV28 and TRBJ1-2; maybe TRBD1 (5 bases). Germline assignment: CDR1 MDHEN and CDR2 SYDVKM. The CDR3 runs to 14 residues. Trimming shortened V by 6 bases and J by 2 bases, and 13 bases separated the two germline ends. DNA for the CDR3: TGTGCCAGCAGCCGGGACGGGATAAACTATGGCTACACCTTC. Translated: CASSRDGINYGYTF.

The chain recombines TRBV7-2 with TRBJ2-4, with D unresolved. The J call may be wrong; the DNA end is better matched by TRBJ2-5. Germline V CDR1 and CDR2: SGHTA, FQGNSA. The CDR3 runs 15 residues. CDR3 amino acids: CASSPQTVTRETQYF. The CDR3 DNA follows: TGTGCCAGCAGCCCCCAGACGGTAACCCGGGAGACCCAGTACTTC.

The rearrangement uses TRBV20-1 and TRBJ2-1, with 8 bases identical to TRBD2. The junction had 8 bases not matched to a gene; V was cut back by 5 bases and J by 5 bases. Germline-derived CDR1 and CDR2 are DFQATT and SNEGSKA (reference sequence). CDR3 size: 14 residues. The CDR3 reads CSASGGRVNNEQFF. CDR3 nucleotide sequence: TGCAGTGCTTCGGGAGGGAGGGTCAACAATGAGCAGTTCTTC.

This clonotype has only one observation. The chain couples TRBV10-3 to TRBJ2-5; TRBD2 agrees at 14 bases. CDR3 length: 17 residues. Germline CDR1 is ENHRY and CDR2 is SYGVKD. The trim removed 2 bases at V and 2 bases at J, leaving 4 bases unmatched. DNA for the CDR3: TGTGCCATCAGTGAGGCAGGACTAGCGGGGGGACAAGAGACCCAGTACTTC. Its protein product is CAISEAGLAGGQETQYF.

This clonotype has more than one count but fewer than ten. V usage is TRBV11-2 and J usage is TRBJ1-5; unclear D gene. CDR3 length equals 17 residues. V lost 0 bases and J lost 5, with 17 bases in between. CDR1 is SGHAT and CDR2 is FQNNGV in the germline V gene. The CDR3 protein is CASSLDRALKRYQPQHF. CDR3 sequence (DNA): TGTGCCAGCAGCTTAGATAGGGCACTGAAAAGGTATCAGCCCCAGCATTTT.

V and J are TRBV6-1 and TRBJ1-6; perhaps TRBD1 as D (5 bases). The CDR3 is 14 amino acids. The V gene lost 5 bases and the J gene lost 7 bases, with 12 bases spanning the gap. The germline V gene encodes CDR1 MNHNS and CDR2 SASEGT. The CDR3 DNA reads as TGTGCCAGCAGTAACAGGTTGAGCAATTCACCCCTCCACTTT. The encoded protein is CASSNRLSNSPLHF.

V usage is TRBV15 and J usage is TRBJ2-1; 8 bases fit TRBD2. The CDR3 is 18 residues long. CDR1 is LNHNV and CDR2 is YYDKDF in the germline V gene (reference sequence). Losses at the gene ends were 3 bases for V and 7 bases for J; bases not matched to a gene: 17. This CDR3 is CATSREPSPRLAWNEQFF. In DNA, the CDR3 is TGTGCCACCAGCAGGGAACCCTCCCCCAGACTAGCGTGGAATGAGCAGTTCTTC.

This clonotype appeared a few times. The gene calls are TRBV6-2 or TRBV6-3 and TRBJ1-2, with 8 positions matching TRBD1. From germline, CDR1 is MNHEY and CDR2 SVGEGT. The V segment lost 8 bases and the J segment 4 bases; nucleotides outside the gene matches: 0. This CDR3 is 11 amino acids long. The CDR3 nucleotides read TGTGCCAGCGGACAGGGCTATGGCTACACCTTC. Its translation is CASGQGYGYTF.

This clonotype has only a few counts. The rearrangement uses TRBV27 and TRBJ2-1; D possibly matches TRBD1 or TRBD2 (7 bases each). V shed 2 bases and J shed 5 bases, with 10 bases lying between them. CDR1 is MNHEY, CDR2 SMNVEV, per germline (reference sequence). CDR3 length equals 14 residues. The CDR3 loop is CASSLQGGNNEQFF. CDR3 DNA: TGTGCCAGCAGTTTACAGGGGGGGAACAATGAGCAGTTCTTC.

The chain recombines TRBV3-1 with TRBJ2-5; D is perhaps TRBD1 or TRBD2 (5 bases each). This CDR3 is built from 13 residues. Trimming shortened V by 4 bases and J by 6 bases, and 12 bases separated the two germline ends. The germline V gene has CDR1 LGHDT and CDR2 YNNKEL (reference sequence). The CDR3, as DNA: TGTGCCAGCAGCCCCCCTTGGGGGAAGACCCAGTACTTC. Protein product: CASSPPWGKTQYF.

This clonotype was observed a handful of times. The CDR3 region is CASSPLGYPAGTDTQYF. The CDR3 DNA follows: TGTGCCAGCAGTCCCCTCGGCTACCCAGCTGGCACAGATACGCAGTATTTT. The chain recombines TRBV28 with TRBJ2-3; D is ambiguous. Trimming removed 5 bases from V and 1 base from J, with 19 bases in between. This CDR3 spans 17 amino acids. Germline V gives CDR1 MDHEN, CDR2 SYDVKM.

The chain links TRBV4-1 to TRBJ2-2; no firm D call. The CDR3 length is 13 residues. Per germline, CDR1 MGHRA and CDR2 YSYEKL. V shed 0 bases and J shed 4 bases, with 3 bases lying between them. The CDR3 loop reads CASSQETTGELFF. CDR3 DNA: TGCGCCAGCAGCCAAGAAACCACCGGGGAGCTGTTTTTT.

The rearrangement joins TRBV20-1 to TRBJ2-1; 10 nucleotides line up with TRBD2. The CDR3 contains 15 residues. Germline V lookup: CDR1 DFQATT, CDR2 SNEGSKA (reference sequence). Trimming at V came to 6 bases and at J to 8 bases, leaving 13 bases not matched to a gene. The CDR3 here is CSADKREGSLDEQFF. The CDR3 DNA reads as TGCAGTGCAGACAAGCGGGAGGGATCCTTAGATGAGCAGTTCTTC.